The source of this T cell receptor (beta chain) is a study of CD8+CD57+ T cells in acquired aplastic anemia. As for the study in general: Sorting CD4+ and CD8+ cells gave DNA averaging about 3.1 ug. Average CD4+ read depth in healthy donors was some 11 million reads.

TCR beta VDJ and CDR3 were profiled, and genomic DNA was the template. TCRdb used MiXCR to reprocess the reads, holding one entry per CDR3 protein. The data contain approximately 130,000 distinct CDR3 sequences, 41% of them singletons. Ten or more counts support this clonotype. This CDR3 region has 13 residues. Germline V gene lookup returns CDR1 SGHRS and CDR2 YFSETQ. The V end was cut by 2 bases, the J end by 7 bases, with 13 bases between. The sample taken for sequencing was sorted CD4+, CD8+, or CD8+CD57+ T cells (not recorded which) from PBMCs. J is TRBJ2-7 and V is TRBV5-1; possibly TRBD2 for D (6 bases). The sequence came from a human donor in good health, serving as a control. The CDR3 region is CASSLGRGKEQYF. CDR3 coding DNA: TGCGCCAGCAGCTTAGGACGGGGGAAGGAGCAGTACTTC.